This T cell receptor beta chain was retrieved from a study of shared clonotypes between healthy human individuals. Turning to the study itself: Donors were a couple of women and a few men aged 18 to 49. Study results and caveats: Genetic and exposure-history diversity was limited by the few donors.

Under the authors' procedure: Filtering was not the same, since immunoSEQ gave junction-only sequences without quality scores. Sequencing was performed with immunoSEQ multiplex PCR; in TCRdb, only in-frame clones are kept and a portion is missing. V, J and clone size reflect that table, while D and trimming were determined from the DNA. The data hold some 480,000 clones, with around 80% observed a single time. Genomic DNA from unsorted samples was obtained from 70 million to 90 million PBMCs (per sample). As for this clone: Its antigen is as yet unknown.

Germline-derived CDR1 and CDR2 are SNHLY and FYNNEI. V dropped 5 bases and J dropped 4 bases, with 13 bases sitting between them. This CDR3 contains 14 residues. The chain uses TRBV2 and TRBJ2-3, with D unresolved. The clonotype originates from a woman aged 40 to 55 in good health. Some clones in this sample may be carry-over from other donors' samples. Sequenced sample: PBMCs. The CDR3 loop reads CASSSGSPADTQYF. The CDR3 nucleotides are TGTGCCAGCAGTTCGGGTAGCCCGGCAGATACGCAGTATTTT.